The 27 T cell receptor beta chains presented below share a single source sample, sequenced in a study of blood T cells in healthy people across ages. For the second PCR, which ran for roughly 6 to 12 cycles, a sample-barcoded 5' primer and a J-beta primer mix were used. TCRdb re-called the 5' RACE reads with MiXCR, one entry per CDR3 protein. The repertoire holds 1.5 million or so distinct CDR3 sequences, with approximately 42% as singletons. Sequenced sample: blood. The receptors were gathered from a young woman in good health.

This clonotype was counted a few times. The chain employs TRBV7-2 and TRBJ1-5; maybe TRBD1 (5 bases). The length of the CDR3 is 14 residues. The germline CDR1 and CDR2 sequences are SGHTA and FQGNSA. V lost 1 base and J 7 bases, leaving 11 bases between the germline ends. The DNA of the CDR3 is TGTGCCAGCAGCTTAGTGGGGGGACGCCAGCCCCAGCATTTT. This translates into CASSLVGGRQPQHF.

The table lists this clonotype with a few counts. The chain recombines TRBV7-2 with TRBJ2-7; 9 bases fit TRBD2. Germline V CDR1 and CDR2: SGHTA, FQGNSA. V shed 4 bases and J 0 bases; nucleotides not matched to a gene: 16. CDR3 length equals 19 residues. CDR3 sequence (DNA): TGTGCCAGCAGCTCCACCCACCTAGCGGGAAACCTCCCCTCCTACGAGCAGTACTTC. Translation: CASSSTHLAGNLPSYEQYF. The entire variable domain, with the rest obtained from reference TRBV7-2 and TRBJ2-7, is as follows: GAGVSQSPSNKVTEKGKDVELRCDPISGHTALYWYRQSLGQGLEFLIYFQGNSAPDKSGLPSDRFSAERTGGSVSTLTIQRTQQEDSAVYLCASSSTHLAGNLPSYEQYFGPGTRLTVT.

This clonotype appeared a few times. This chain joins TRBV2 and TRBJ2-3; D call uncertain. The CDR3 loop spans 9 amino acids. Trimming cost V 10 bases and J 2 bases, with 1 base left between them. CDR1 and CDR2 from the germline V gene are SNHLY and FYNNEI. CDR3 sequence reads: CATTDTQYF. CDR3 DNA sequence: TGTGCCACCACAGATACGCAGTATTTT.

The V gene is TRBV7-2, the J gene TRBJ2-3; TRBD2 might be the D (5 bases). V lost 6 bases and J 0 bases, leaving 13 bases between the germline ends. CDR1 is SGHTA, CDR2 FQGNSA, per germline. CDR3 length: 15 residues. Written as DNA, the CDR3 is TGTGCCAGCAGGGCCGGGGTGAGGAGCACAGATACGCAGTATTTT. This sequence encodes CASRAGVRSTDTQYF.

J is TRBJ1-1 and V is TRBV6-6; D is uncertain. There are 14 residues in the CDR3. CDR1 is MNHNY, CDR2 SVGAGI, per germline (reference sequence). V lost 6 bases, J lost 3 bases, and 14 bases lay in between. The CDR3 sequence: CASRLTGVDTEAFF. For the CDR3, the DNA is TGTGCCAGCAGATTAACCGGGGTGGACACTGAAGCTTTCTTT.

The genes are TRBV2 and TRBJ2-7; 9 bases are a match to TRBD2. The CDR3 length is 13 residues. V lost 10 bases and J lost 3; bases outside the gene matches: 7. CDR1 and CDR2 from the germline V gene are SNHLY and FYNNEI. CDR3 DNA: TGTGCCAACGGGGGACTAGCAGTCTACGAGCAGTACTTC. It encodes CANGGLAVYEQYF.

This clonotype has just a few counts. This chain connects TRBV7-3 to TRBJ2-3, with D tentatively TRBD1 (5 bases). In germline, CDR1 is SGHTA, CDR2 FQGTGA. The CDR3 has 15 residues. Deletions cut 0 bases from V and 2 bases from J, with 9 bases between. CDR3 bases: TGTGCCAGCAGCTTAACGGGGCGGTTCACAGATACGCAGTATTTT. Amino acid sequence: CASSLTGRFTDTQYF.

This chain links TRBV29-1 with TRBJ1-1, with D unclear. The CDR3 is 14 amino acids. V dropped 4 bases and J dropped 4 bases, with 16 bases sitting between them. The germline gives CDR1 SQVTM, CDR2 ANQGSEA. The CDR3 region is CSVVREPGSTEAFF. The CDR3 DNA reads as TGCAGCGTTGTAAGGGAGCCTGGTAGCACTGAAGCTTTCTTT.

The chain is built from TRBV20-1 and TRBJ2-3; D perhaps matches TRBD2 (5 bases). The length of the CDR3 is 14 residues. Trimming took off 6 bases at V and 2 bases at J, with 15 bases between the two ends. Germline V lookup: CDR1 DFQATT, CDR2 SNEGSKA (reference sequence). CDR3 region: CSARDPLDTDTQYF. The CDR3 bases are TGCAGTGCGAGGGATCCCCTGGACACAGATACGCAGTATTTT.

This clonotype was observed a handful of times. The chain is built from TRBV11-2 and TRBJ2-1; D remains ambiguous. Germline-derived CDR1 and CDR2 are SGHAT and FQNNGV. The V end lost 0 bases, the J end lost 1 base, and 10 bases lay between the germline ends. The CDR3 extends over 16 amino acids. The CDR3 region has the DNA TGTGCCAGCAGCTTAGACCCCAGGTTTTCCTACAATGAGCAGTTCTTC. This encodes CASSLDPRFSYNEQFF.

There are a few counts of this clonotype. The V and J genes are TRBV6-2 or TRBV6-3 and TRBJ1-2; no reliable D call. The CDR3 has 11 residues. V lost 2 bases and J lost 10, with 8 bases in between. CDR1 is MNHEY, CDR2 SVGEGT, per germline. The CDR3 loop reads CASSYLRDYTF. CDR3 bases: TGTGCCAGCAGTTACCTTAGGGACTACACCTTC.

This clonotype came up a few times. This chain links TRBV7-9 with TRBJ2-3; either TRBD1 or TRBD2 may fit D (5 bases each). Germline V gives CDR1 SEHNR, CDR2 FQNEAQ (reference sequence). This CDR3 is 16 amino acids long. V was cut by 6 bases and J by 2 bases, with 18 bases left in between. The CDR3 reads CASRPTLRDLTDTQYF. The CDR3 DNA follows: TGTGCCAGCAGACCGACGCTCCGGGACCTCACAGATACGCAGTATTTT.

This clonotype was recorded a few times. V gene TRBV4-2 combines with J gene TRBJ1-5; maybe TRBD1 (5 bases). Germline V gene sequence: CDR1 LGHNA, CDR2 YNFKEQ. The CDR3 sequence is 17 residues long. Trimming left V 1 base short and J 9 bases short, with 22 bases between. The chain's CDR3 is CASSQAVGRGPTWPQHF. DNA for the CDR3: TGTGCCAGCAGCCAAGCGGTAGGAAGGGGCCCAACTTGGCCCCAGCATTTT.

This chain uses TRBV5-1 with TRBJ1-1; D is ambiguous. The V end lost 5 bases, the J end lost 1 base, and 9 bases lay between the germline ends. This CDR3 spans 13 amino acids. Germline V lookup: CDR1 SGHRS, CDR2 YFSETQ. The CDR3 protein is CASRHQSNTEAFF. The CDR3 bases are TGCGCCAGCAGACATCAGTCGAACACTGAAGCTTTCTTT.

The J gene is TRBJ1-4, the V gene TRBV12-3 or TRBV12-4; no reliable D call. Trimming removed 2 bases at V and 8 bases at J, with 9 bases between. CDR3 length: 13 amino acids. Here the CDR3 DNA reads TGTGCCAGCAGTTTATCACATAACGAAAAACTGTTTTTT. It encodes CASSLSHNEKLFF.

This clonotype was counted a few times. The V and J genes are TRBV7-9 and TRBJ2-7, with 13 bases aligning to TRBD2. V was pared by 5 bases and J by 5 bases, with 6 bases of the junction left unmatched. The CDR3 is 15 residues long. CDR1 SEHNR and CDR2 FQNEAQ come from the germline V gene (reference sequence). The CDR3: CASSPRLAGGHEQYF. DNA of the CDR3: TGTGCCAGCAGCCCTCGACTAGCGGGAGGCCACGAGCAGTACTTC.

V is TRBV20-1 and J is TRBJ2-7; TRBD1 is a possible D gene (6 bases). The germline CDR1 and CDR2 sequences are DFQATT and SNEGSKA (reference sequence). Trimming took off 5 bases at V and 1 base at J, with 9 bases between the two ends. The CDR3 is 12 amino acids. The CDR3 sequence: CSADRLSYEQYF. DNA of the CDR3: TGCAGTGCTGACAGGTTATCCTACGAGCAGTACTTC.

The CDR3 DNA reads TGTGCCAGCAGCCTTCGACGTACTGAAATGTATGGCTACACCTTC. Translating gives CASSLRRTEMYGYTF. This sequence joins TRBV27 and TRBJ1-2, with unresolved D. CDR1 MNHEY and CDR2 SMNVEV come from the germline V gene (reference sequence). There are 15 residues in the CDR3. Trimming stripped 6 bases from V and 5 bases from J, with 19 bases between.

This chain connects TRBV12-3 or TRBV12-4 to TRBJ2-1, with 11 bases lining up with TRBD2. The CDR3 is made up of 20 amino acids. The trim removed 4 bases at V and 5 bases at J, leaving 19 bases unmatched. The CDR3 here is CASSSRFLGWGTSGHNEQFF. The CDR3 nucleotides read TGTGCCAGCAGTTCCCGATTTCTAGGGTGGGGGACTAGCGGCCACAATGAGCAGTTCTTC.

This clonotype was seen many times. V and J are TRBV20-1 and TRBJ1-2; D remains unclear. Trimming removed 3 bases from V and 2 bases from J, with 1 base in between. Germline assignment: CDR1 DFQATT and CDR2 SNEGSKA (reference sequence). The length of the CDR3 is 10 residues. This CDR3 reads CSASNYGYTF. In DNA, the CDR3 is TGCAGTGCTAGCAACTATGGCTACACCTTC.

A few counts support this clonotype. CDR3 residues: CSARDGGGPSYEQYF. For the CDR3, the DNA is TGCAGTGCTAGAGATGGGGGGGGTCCCTCTTACGAGCAGTACTTC. The chain recombines TRBV20-1 with TRBJ2-7; 7 bases agree with TRBD2. V dropped 0 bases and J dropped 4; count of bases not matched to a gene: 9. Germline-derived CDR1 and CDR2 are DFQATT and SNEGSKA (reference sequence). The CDR3 is made up of 15 amino acids.

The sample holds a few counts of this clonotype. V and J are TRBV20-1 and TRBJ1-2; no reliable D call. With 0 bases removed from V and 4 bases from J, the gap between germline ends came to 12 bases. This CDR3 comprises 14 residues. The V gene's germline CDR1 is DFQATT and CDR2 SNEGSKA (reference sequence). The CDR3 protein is CSARDSSNPYGYTF. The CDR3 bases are TGCAGTGCTAGAGATTCATCAAACCCCTATGGCTACACCTTC.

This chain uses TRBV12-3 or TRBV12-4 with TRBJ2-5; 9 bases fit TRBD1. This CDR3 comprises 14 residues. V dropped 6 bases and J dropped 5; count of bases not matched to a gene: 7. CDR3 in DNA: TGTGCCAGCAGAGAGGGACAGGGAGCGGAGACCCAGTACTTC. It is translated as CASREGQGAETQYF.

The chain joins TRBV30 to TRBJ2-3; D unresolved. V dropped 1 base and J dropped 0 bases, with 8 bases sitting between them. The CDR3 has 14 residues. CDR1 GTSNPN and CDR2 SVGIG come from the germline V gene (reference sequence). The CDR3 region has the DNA TGTGCCTGGAGTGGCGGCCATAGCACAGATACGCAGTATTTT. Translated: CAWSGGHSTDTQYF.

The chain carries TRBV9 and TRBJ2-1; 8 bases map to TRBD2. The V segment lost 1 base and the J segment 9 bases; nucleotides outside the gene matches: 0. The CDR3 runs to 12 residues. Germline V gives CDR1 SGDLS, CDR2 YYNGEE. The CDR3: CASSVTSGEQFF. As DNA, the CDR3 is TGTGCCAGCAGCGTAACTAGCGGTGAGCAGTTCTTC.

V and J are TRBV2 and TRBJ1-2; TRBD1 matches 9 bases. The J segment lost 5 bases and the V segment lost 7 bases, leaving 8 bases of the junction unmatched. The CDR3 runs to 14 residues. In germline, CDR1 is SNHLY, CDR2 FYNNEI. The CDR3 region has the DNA TGTGCCAGCAACCCACAGGGGGCCAAGTATGGCTACACCTTC. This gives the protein CASNPQGAKYGYTF.

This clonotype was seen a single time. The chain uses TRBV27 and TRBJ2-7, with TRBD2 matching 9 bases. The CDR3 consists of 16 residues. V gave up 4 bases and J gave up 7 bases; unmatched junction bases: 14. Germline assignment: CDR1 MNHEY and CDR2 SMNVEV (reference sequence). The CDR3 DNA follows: TGTGCCAGCAGTTCTCCTTCTAGCGGGATGTTTGATGAGCAGTACTTC. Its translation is CASSSPSSGMFDEQYF.